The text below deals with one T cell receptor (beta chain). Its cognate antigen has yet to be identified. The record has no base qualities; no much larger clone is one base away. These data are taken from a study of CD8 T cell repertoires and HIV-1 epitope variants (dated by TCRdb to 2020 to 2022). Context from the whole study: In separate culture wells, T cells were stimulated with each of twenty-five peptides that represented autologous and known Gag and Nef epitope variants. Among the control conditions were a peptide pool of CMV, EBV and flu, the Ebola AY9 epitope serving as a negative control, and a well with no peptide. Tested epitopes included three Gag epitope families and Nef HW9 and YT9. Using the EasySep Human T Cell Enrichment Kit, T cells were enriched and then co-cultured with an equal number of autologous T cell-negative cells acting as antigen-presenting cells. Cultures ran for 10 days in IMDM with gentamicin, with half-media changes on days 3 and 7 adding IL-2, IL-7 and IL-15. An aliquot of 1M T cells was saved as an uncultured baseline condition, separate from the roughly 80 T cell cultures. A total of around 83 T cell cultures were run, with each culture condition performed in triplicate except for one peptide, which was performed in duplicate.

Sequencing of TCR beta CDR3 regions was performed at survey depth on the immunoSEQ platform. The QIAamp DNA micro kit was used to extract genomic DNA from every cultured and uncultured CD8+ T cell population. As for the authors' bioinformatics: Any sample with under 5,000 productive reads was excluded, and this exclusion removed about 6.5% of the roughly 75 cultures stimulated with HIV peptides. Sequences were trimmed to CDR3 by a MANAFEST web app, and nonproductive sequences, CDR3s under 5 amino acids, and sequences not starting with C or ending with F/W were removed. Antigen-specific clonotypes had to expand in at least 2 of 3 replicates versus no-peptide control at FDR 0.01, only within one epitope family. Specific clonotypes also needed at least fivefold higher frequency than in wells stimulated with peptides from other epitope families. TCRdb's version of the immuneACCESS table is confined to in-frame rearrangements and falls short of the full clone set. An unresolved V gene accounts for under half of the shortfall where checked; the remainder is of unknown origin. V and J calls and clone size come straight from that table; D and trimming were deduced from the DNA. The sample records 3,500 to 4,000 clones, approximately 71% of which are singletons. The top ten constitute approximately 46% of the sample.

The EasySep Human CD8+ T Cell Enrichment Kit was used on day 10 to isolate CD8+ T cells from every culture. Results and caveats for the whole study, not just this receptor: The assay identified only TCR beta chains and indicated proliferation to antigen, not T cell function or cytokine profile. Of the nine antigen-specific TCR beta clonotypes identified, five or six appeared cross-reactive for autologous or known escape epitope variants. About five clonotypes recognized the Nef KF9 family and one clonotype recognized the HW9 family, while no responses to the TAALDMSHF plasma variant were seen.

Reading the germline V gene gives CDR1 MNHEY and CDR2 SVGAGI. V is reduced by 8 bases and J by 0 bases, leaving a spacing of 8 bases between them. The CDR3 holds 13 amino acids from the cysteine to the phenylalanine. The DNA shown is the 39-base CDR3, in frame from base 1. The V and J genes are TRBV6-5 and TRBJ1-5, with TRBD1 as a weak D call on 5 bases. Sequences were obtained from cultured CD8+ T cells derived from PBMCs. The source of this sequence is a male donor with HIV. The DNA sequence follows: TGTGCCAGCGGGGGGGTTAGCAATCAGCCCCAGCATTTT. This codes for CASGGVSNQPQHF.